This passage covers 4 T cell receptor beta chains from one sample sequenced in a study of CD8+CD57+ T cells in acquired aplastic anemia. The sequenced patients had an expansion of CD8+CD57+ cells seen by flow cytometry. For CDR3 and TCR beta VDJ profiling, genomic DNA was the template used. TCRdb used MiXCR to reprocess the reads, holding one entry per CDR3 protein. In the table there are more than 200,000 distinct CDR3 sequences, about half of which are singletons. Sequencing used sorted CD4+, CD8+, or CD8+CD57+ T cells (not recorded which) from PBMCs. These receptors were obtained from a human donor with aplastic anemia.

This chain links TRBV29-1 with TRBJ1-1; D is possibly TRBD1 (5 bases). The ends were cut back, 7 bases at V and 11 bases at J, with 23 bases in the middle. This CDR3 region has 13 residues. The germline CDR1 and CDR2 sequences are SQVTM and ANQGSEA. The chain's CDR3 is CSANRFSGIGAFF. CDR3 DNA: TGCAGCGCCAACAGGTTTAGCGGGATCGGGGCTTTCTTT.

The chain combines TRBV7-3 with TRBJ2-5, with 12 bases lining up with TRBD2. The length of the CDR3 is 15 residues. Germline CDR1 is SGHTA and CDR2 is FQGTGA. With V trimmed by 5 bases and J by 0 bases, 1 base remained unmatched. CDR3 nucleotides: TGTGCCAGCAGCCTAGCGGGGGGGTACCAAGAGACCCAGTACTTC. The encoded protein is CASSLAGGYQETQYF.

V is TRBV20-1 and J is TRBJ2-7; TRBD1 matches at 7 bases. Germline values: CDR1 DFQATT, CDR2 SNEGSKA (reference sequence). The junction had 10 bases not matched to a gene; V was cut back by 2 bases and J by 3 bases. The CDR3 is made up of 15 amino acids. The CDR3 is CSARNPGQSDYEQYF. CDR3 nucleotides: TGCAGTGCTAGAAACCCGGGACAGAGTGACTACGAGCAGTACTTC.

This clonotype has at least ten counts. J is TRBJ2-5 and V is TRBV10-3; possible D gene TRBD1, 6 bases. Between the trimmed V and J ends, which lost 7 bases and 7 bases, there was a span of 13 bases. The CDR3 is 12 amino acids. Germline CDR1 is ENHRY and CDR2 is SYGVKD. The CDR3 DNA follows: TGTGCCATCAACCAGGGGAAAGGGACCCAGTACTTC. Its translation: CAINQGKGTQYF.